This T cell receptor (beta chain) was obtained from a study of blood T cell repertoires in COVID-19. This clone showed up just a few times. The method was immunoSEQ multiplex PCR; TCRdb's version includes in-frame clones alone and lacks a portion of them. Seen here are 290,000 or so clones, approximately 89% observed once, and the top ten hold 2.2%. The source of this sequence is a woman in her twenties or thirties with COVID-19, enrolled during active disease. Sequenced: peripheral blood.

CDR3 DNA sequence: TGCGCCAGCACCACGGATGGAGGGGGCGCGGATGGCTACACCTTC. Its protein product is CASTTDGGGADGYTF. The genes are TRBV5-1 and TRBJ1-2; TRBD1 aligns across 7 bases. The CDR3 sequence is 15 residues long. In germline, CDR1 is SGHRS, CDR2 YFSETQ. V shed 6 bases, J shed 6 bases, and the junction held 14 bases outside the gene matches.